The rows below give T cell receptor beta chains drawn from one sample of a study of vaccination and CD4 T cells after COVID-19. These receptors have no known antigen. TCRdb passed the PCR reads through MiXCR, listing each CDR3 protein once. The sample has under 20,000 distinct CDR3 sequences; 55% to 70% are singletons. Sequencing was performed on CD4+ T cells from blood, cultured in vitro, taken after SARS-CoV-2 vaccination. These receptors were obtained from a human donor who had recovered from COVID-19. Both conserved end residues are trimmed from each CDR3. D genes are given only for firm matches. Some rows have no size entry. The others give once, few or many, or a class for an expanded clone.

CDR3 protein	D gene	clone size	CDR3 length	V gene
SAEFGGNEKLF	NA	NA	11	TRBV20-1
SAMEGYGYT	NA	few	9	TRBV20-1
ATSRIDSGNTIY	NA	NA	12	TRBV19
ASSLDSGSYEQY	NA	NA	12	TRBV7-2
SAGPGNEQF	NA	NA	9	TRBV20-1
ASSRIQGASYNEQF	TRBD1	NA	14	TRBV28
ASTGTTYNEQF	TRBD2	NA	11	TRBV2
ASSRTTGLNTEAF	NA	NA	13	TRBV6-1
AWGPRQF	NA	NA	7	TRBV30
SVEGLEGGSYNEQF	NA	NA	14	TRBV29-1
ASSSSPNTEAF	NA	few	11	TRBV10-1
ASSEAWRRLAEQY	TRBD2	NA	13	TRBV2
SPIIPTAGDTQY	NA	few	12	TRBV20-1
AFGAGDGELF	NA	few	10	TRBV6-2/TRBV6-3
ASSLQGAGNTEAF	TRBD1	few	13	TRBV7-9
ASSSTGEVGYT	TRBD1	few	11	TRBV18
ASSPNSDYGYT	NA	NA	11	TRBV6-1
ASSLEGKANEKLF	NA	NA	13	TRBV19
ASSFPGGWGEAF	TRBD1	NA	12	TRBV7-2
ASSPLTHATGKDGYT	NA	once	15	TRBV18
ASGSRTTPLH	NA	few	10	TRBV6-1
ARGGKTGDTEAF	NA	few	12	TRBV2
ATMSGGLPAQNEQF	NA	few	14	TRBV24-1
ASNKAGRGTEAF	NA	few	12	TRBV6-1
ATSRDSGGSTQY	TRBD2	few	12	TRBV15
ASSIHRPGAEAF	NA	NA	12	TRBV7-2
SVFGNSYNEQF	NA	few	11	TRBV20-1
ASSIGTGRLETQY	NA	few	13	TRBV7-3
ASSDSPNYGYT	NA	NA	11	TRBV6-1
ASSLTADNEQF	NA	NA	11	TRBV7-3
SARGGPGSSEQY	NA	NA	12	TRBV20-1
ATSDRTSGSRETQY	TRBD2	few	14	TRBV24-1
ATRLDNTDTQY	NA	few	11	TRBV6-2/TRBV6-3
ASSAGQGETLHEQY	TRBD1	few	14	TRBV11-3
SARGGIGTEAF	NA	NA	11	TRBV20-1
SASGGGPFETQY	NA	few	12	TRBV20-1
ASSLDGETQY	NA	NA	10	TRBV5-4
ASSFSGANSPLH	NA	NA	12	TRBV11-3
SARRGGTEAF	NA	NA	10	TRBV20-1
ASSLVAGANTEAF	NA	few	13	TRBV11-3